These T cell receptor beta chains were read from a single sample in a study of blood T cell repertoires in COVID-19. TCRdb keeps only in-frame clones here, not all; method: immunoSEQ multiplex PCR. In the table there are 200,000 to 300,000 clones, more than 85% of which are singletons. The material sequenced was PBMCs or T cells enriched from blood (not recorded which). The receptor set was obtained from a man aged 35 to 55 who had recovered from COVID-19. CDR3s include the opening cysteine and the closing phenylalanine or tryptophan. Fields, in order: clone size, D gene, V gene, J gene, CDR3 DNA, CDR3 protein. The D gene is left open where the match is weak. Clone size is given for some rows only: seen once, a few or many times, or a class if the clone is expanded.

-,TRBD2,TRBV18,TRBJ2-1,TGTGCCAGCTCACCCTTACTAGCGGGAGGGTCCAATGAGCAGTTCTTC,CASSPLLAGGSNEQFF
-,-,TRBV7-3,TRBJ2-7,TGTGCCAGCAGCCCTGGCTCGGGGGTCTACGAGCAGTACTTC,CASSPGSGVYEQYF
-,-,TRBV12-3/TRBV12-4,TRBJ1-5,TGTGCCAGCAGTTTAACCGGGGAACCCCAGCATTTT,CASSLTGEPQHF
-,-,TRBV5-6,TRBJ2-5,TGTGCCAGCAGCTTGAGGGGGATGGCGGTCCAAGAGACCCAGTACTTC,CASSLRGMAVQETQYF
once,-,TRBV4-1,TRBJ2-7,TGCGCCAGCAGCCAAGAAAGCGTTTCCTACGAGCAGTACTTC,CASSQESVSYEQYF
-,-,TRBV30,TRBJ1-4,TGTGCCTGGAGTCCCCGGAGGACCGCGGGGATTGAAAAACTGTTTTTT,CAWSPRRTAGIEKLFF
-,TRBD2,TRBV7-8,TRBJ2-4,TGTGCCAGCAGCTTACTCCTAGCGGGTCACAACATTCAGTACTTC,CASSLLLAGHNIQYF
-,-,TRBV7-9,TRBJ2-5,TGTGCCAGCAGCCGCAGGGGGGCGCAAGAGACCCAGTACTTC,CASSRRGAQETQYF
-,TRBD1,TRBV18,TRBJ2-1,TGTGCCAGCTCACAGGGCCCCGGGACAGGGGTTGCTGAGCAGTTCTTC,CASSQGPGTGVAEQFF
-,TRBD2,TRBV7-3,TRBJ2-2,TGTGCCAGCAGCCCCGCGGGGGGCACCGGGGAGCTGTTTTTT,CASSPAGGTGELFF
-,-,TRBV6-5,TRBJ1-2,TGTGCCAGCAGTTACTCGGTTATCAGGGATGGCTACACCTTC,CASSYSVIRDGYTF
few,-,TRBV30,TRBJ1-5,TGTGCCTGGAGCGGCCCCGGGGTGGACAATCAGCCCCAGCATTTT,CAWSGPGVDNQPQHF
once,-,TRBV9,TRBJ1-2,TGTGCCAGCAGCGTAGATGGCGGGGAGCAGAATGGCTACACCTTC,CASSVDGGEQNGYTF
-,TRBD2,TRBV6-5,TRBJ2-7,TGTGCCAGCAGTTACTCGGCGGGGGGCAGGTTCTACGAGCAGTACTTC,CASSYSAGGRFYEQYF
-,-,TRBV28,TRBJ1-6,TGTGCCAGCATTACCTTAGGGGGAGGGAGTTCACCCCTCCACTTT,CASITLGGGSSPLHF
-,-,TRBV10-3,TRBJ2-7,TGTGCCATCAGTGTGGGAGGTGCGTCCTACGAGCAGTACTTC,CAISVGGASYEQYF
once,-,TRBV28,TRBJ1-3,TGTGCCAGCGGGGGCGGGTCAGTGGGAAACACCATATATTTT,CASGGGSVGNTIYF
-,-,TRBV9,TRBJ1-1,TGTGCCAGCAGCGTAGAGCTGAACACTGAAGCTTTCTTT,CASSVELNTEAFF
-,TRBD1,TRBV6-6,TRBJ2-6,TGTGCCAGCAGTCTGAGAGGGACAGGGGTAGCGGGGGCCAACGTCCTGACTTTC,CASSLRGTGVAGANVLTF
-,TRBD1,TRBV7-9,TRBJ2-5,TGTGCCAGCAGCACCGGGACAGGGGGCCGCGAGACCCAGTACTTC,CASSTGTGGRETQYF
-,TRBD2,TRBV7-3,TRBJ2-1,TGTGCCAGCAGCTTAACGGCCCTAGCGGGGGCGAATGAGCAGTTCTTC,CASSLTALAGANEQFF
-,-,TRBV11-2,TRBJ2-7,TGTGCCAGCAGCCATATTGACAGAGATAGCGGCGAGCAGTACTTC,CASSHIDRDSGEQYF
-,TRBD1,TRBV5-1,TRBJ1-2,TGCGCCAGCAGCGCGGGACAGCTCGACTCGTATGGCTACACCTTC,CASSAGQLDSYGYTF
-,-,TRBV9,TRBJ2-2,TGTGCCAGCGGATGGGCGGGGGCAACCGGGGAGCTGTTTTTT,CASGWAGATGELFF
-,-,TRBV19,TRBJ1-5,TGTGCCAGTAGTATCCCCAGGGATGGCAATCAGCCCCAGCATTTT,CASSIPRDGNQPQHF
few,TRBD2,TRBV27,TRBJ2-1,TGTGCCAGCAGTTTAAGGACGACTAGCGGGAGGGCCTTCTACAATGAGCAGTTCTTC,CASSLRTTSGRAFYNEQFF
once,-,TRBV9,TRBJ2-7,TGTGCCAGCAGCGTAGTGTCAGGGCCAACCTACGAGCAGTACTTC,CASSVVSGPTYEQYF
-,TRBD1,TRBV5-6,TRBJ2-2,TGTGCCAGCTTTCTACAGGGGGCACCGCAAACCGGGGAGCTGTTTTTT,CASFLQGAPQTGELFF
-,-,TRBV5-1,TRBJ2-2,TGCGCCAGCAGCCTATCGCGAGGGGGGGCTTACACCGGGGAGCTGTTTTTT,CASSLSRGGAYTGELFF
-,TRBD2,TRBV4-2,TRBJ2-1,TGTGCCAGCAGCTTATCCGGGACTAGCGGGGGGCGTGGCTACAATGAGCAGTTCTTC,CASSLSGTSGGRGYNEQFF
-,-,TRBV5-1,TRBJ1-2,TGCGCCAGCAGCTTGATCAACATGTCGAACTATGGCTACACCTTC,CASSLINMSNYGYTF
-,TRBD1,TRBV14,TRBJ2-1,TGTGCCAGCAGCCAAGAGGCCAGGGGGCGGAATGAGCAGTTCTTC,CASSQEARGRNEQFF
few,-,TRBV5-1,TRBJ1-4,TGCGCCAGCAGCTTGGACACCGAAAAACTGTTTTTT,CASSLDTEKLFF
few,TRBD1,TRBV2,TRBJ2-5,TGTGCCAGCAGAATCAGCCAGGACAGGGGCCAAGAGACCCAGTACTTC,CASRISQDRGQETQYF
-,-,TRBV7-9,TRBJ2-1,TGTGCCAGCAGCTTAGAAGGGGGTTCCTACAATGAGCAGTTCTTC,CASSLEGGSYNEQFF
-,TRBD1,TRBV12-3/TRBV12-4,TRBJ1-1,TGTGCCAGCATCTTAGGGGGCAGTGAAGCTTTCTTT,CASILGGSEAFF
-,TRBD1,TRBV5-1,TRBJ1-4,TGCGCCAGCAGCTCCGGGACAGGGGAGGCAACTAATGAAAAACTGTTTTTT,CASSSGTGEATNEKLFF
-,-,TRBV4-1,TRBJ1-5,TGCGCCAGCAGCCACCCCGGGAGGAGAGCGGGTCAGCCCCAGCATTTT,CASSHPGRRAGQPQHF
-,-,TRBV5-1,TRBJ2-7,TGCGCCAGCAAATCGGACAGCTACGAGCAGTACTTC,CASKSDSYEQYF
-,TRBD2,TRBV2,TRBJ2-7,TGTGCCAGCAGTGGGACCGGGACTAGCGCGTCCTACGAGCAGTACTTC,CASSGTGTSASYEQYF
-,TRBD1,TRBV9,TRBJ1-6,TGTGCCAGCAGCGGGTCAGGGGGCTATAATTCACCCCTCCACTTT,CASSGSGGYNSPLHF
-,-,TRBV7-9,TRBJ1-1,TGTGCCAGCAGCCGCAGGGATTGGGTAGAGAACACTGAAGCTTTCTTT,CASSRRDWVENTEAFF
-,-,TRBV3-1/TRBV3-2,TRBJ1-3,TGTGCCAGCAGCCAAGTTCTAACCCAAGTTTCTGGAAACACCATATATTTT,CASSQVLTQVSGNTIYF
-,TRBD1,TRBV9,TRBJ2-5,TGTGCCAGCAGCGTAGGGACAGGGCTCCAAGAGACCCAGTACTTC,CASSVGTGLQETQYF
-,TRBD1,TRBV28,TRBJ1-2,TGTGCCAGCAGTCATCCGGGACAGAAATATGGCTACACCTTC,CASSHPGQKYGYTF
-,-,TRBV18,TRBJ1-1,TGTGCCAGCTCTCTAAGTCGGCCGGGAATCGGCACTGAAGCTTTCTTT,CASSLSRPGIGTEAFF
-,-,TRBV6-2/TRBV6-3,TRBJ2-3,TGTGCCAGCAGCCCATATAGGGGCGGGGACACAGATACGCAGTATTTT,CASSPYRGGDTDTQYF
-,-,TRBV4-3,TRBJ2-5,TGCGCCAGCAGCCAAGATGATGGCAGCGCAAACCAAGAGACCCAGTACTTC,CASSQDDGSANQETQYF
-,TRBD1,TRBV11-3,TRBJ2-7,TGTGCCAGCAGTCCAGGACAGGGGATAAACTTC,CASSPGQGINF
few,TRBD1,TRBV29-1,TRBJ1-5,TGCAGCGTTACTTCCGGGACAGGGGATAGCAATCAGCCCCAGCATTTT,CSVTSGTGDSNQPQHF